The clone carrying this T cell receptor beta chain was seen a handful of times. Its antigen remains unidentified. The sample is drawn from a study of T cell responses to AZD1222 COVID-19 vaccine. Study-level findings and limits: Across the whole spike, CD4 TCRs peaked at regions 160-218 and 743-854. Seropositive at baseline were only five or six AZD1222 recipients. Clonal diversity was possibly underestimated, and the donors were mostly white British, with more females.

TCRdb's copy holds only in-frame clones and misses some; the assay was immunoSEQ multiplex PCR. Here the sample spans 100,000 or so clones, roughly 82% being singletons. The CDR3 loop spans 15 amino acids. Trimming removed 5 bases at V and 5 bases at J, with 16 bases between. The germline V gene encodes CDR1 MNHEY and CDR2 SVGAGI. This receptor was taken from an adult in good health. The rearrangement uses TRBV6-5 and TRBJ1-3; possibly TRBD1 for D (6 bases). Specimen: peripheral blood, collected on day 0 of AZD1222 vaccination. The CDR3 nucleotides read TGTGCCAGCAGTCCAACGGGGGGGCCTAGAAACACCATATATTTT. Protein: CASSPTGGPRNTIYF.